The 9 T cell receptor beta chains listed next were all sequenced from one sample in a study of blood T cell repertoires in COVID-19. Clones were read by immunoSEQ multiplex PCR, and TCRdb kept only the in-frame ones, dropping some. The data contain about 140,000 clones, approximately 86% of them singletons. The specimen was peripheral blood. These TCRs come from a human donor in a cohort sampled during active COVID-19.

The genes are TRBV9 and TRBJ2-7, with TRBD2 as a possible D gene (6 bases). CDR1 SGDLS and CDR2 YYNGEE come from the germline V gene. Trimming pared 4 bases from V and 1 base from J, leaving 9 bases between. The CDR3 length is 13 residues. CDR3 nucleotide sequence: TGTGCCAGCAGCCCACGGGGGTCCTACGAGCAGTACTTC. The encoded protein is CASSPRGSYEQYF.

The rearrangement uses TRBV7-2 and TRBJ2-5; the match to TRBD1 covers 7 bases. V was clipped by 4 bases and J by 6 bases; unmatched bases: 11. The CDR3 runs 15 residues. The germline gives CDR1 SGHTA, CDR2 FQGNSA. CDR3 in DNA: TGTGCCAGCAGCTCAATCAACAGGGGTATAAAGACCCAGTACTTC. Its protein product is CASSSINRGIKTQYF.

V gene TRBV12-3 or TRBV12-4 combines with J gene TRBJ1-1; D uncertain. The CDR3 contains 13 residues. The V and J ends lost 3 bases and 1 base respectively, with 6 bases between them. DNA of the CDR3: TGTGCCAGCAGTTTTCTATCGAACACTGAAGCTTTCTTT. Residues: CASSFLSNTEAFF.

The gene calls are TRBV30 and TRBJ1-2; 8 nucleotides line up with TRBD1. The CDR3 runs to 14 residues. Germline CDR1 is GTSNPN and CDR2 is SVGIG (reference sequence). The junction had 9 bases not matched to a gene; V was cut back by 2 bases and J by 7 bases. The CDR3 protein is CAWSLRTGQTGYTF. The CDR3 DNA reads as TGTGCCTGGAGTCTCCGGACAGGGCAGACTGGCTACACCTTC. The entire variable domain, with the rest obtained from reference TRBV30 and TRBJ1-2, is as follows: SQTIHQWPATLVQPVGSPLSLECTVEGTSNPNLYWYRQAAGRGLQLLFYSVGIGQISSEVPQNLSASRPQDRQFILSSKKLLLSDSGFYLCAWSLRTGQTGYTFGSGTRLTVV.

The chain uses TRBV7-9 and TRBJ2-3; D ambiguous. Looked up from germline, CDR1 is SEHNR and CDR2 is FQNEAQ (reference sequence). Trimming pared 1 base from V and 3 bases from J, leaving 11 bases between. This CDR3 comprises 15 residues. The CDR3 reads CASSLGLSLTDTQYF. DNA of the CDR3: TGTGCCAGCAGCTTAGGGCTCTCCTTGACAGATACGCAGTATTTT.

This chain links TRBV28 with TRBJ2-7, with 12 bases identical to TRBD1. The CDR3 covers 15 residues. J lost 5 bases, V lost 3 bases, and 5 bases had no gene match. Germline CDR1 and CDR2: MDHEN and SYDVKM. CDR3 nucleotides: TGTGCCAGCAGTTTGATTGGGACAGGGGGCGACGAGCAGTACTTC. Translation: CASSLIGTGGDEQYF.

The chain combines TRBV28 with TRBJ2-2, with D possibly matching TRBD2 (6 bases). The CDR3 is 14 amino acids. Germline values: CDR1 MDHEN, CDR2 SYDVKM. V lost 6 bases and J lost 8, with 16 bases in between. The CDR3 DNA sequence: TGTGCCAGCAGCCCCGGAGGGCCCGGGGGGGAGCTGTTTTTT. Its protein product is CASSPGGPGGELFF.

The chain combines TRBV5-1 with TRBJ2-5, with a weak D call TRBD1 (6 bases). Germline V gives CDR1 SGHRS, CDR2 YFSETQ. CDR3 length: 13 amino acids. V dropped 4 bases and J dropped 4 bases, with 11 bases sitting between them. The CDR3 region is CASSMDRPETQYF. DNA of the CDR3: TGCGCCAGCAGCATGGACAGACCAGAGACCCAGTACTTC. Supplemented by reference TRBV5-1 and TRBJ2-5, the full variable domain reads KAGVTQTPRYLIKTRGQQVTLSCSPISGHRSVSWYQQTPGQGLQFLFEYFSETQRNKGNFPGRFSGRQFSNSRSEMNVSTLELGDSALYLCASSMDRPETQYFGPGTRLLVL.

The chain links TRBV5-1 to TRBJ2-3; D call uncertain. CDR3 length equals 13 residues. Germline V lookup: CDR1 SGHRS, CDR2 YFSETQ. V lost 1 base and J lost 0, with 3 bases in between. CDR3 sequence: CASSLSSTDTQYF. The CDR3 DNA reads as TGCGCCAGCAGCTTGTCTAGCACAGATACGCAGTATTTT.